A single TCR beta chain is shown here with its context. The entry originates in a study of blood T cell repertoires in COVID-19. In the study overall: Samples representing acute and convalescent COVID-19 were sourced from the United States, Italy and Spain. The analysed material was cDNA or gDNA that came from T cells, B-cell-depleted T cells, or PBMCs.

Original processing methods: Reference gene primer amplification gave estimated nucleated cell counts. Some clones are missing from TCRdb's copy, which holds only in-frame ones; the method was immunoSEQ multiplex PCR. V and J calls plus clone size are reproduced from that table; the DNA served to infer D and trimming. This sample has just over 50,000 clones, with roughly 84% found just once. V lost 5 bases and J lost 3, with 22 bases in between. Per the germline V gene, CDR1 is SEHNR and CDR2 is FQNEAQ (reference sequence). This CDR3 is built from 17 residues. Sequenced sample: peripheral blood. The sequence came from a human donor with active COVID-19. The donor label of this sample is uncertain. The chain combines TRBV7-9 with TRBJ1-2, with no clear D. In DNA form, the CDR3 reads TGTGCCAGCAGCCCAACCCCCGGCAGGCCGCTTGACTATGGCTACACCTTC. Protein product: CASSPTPGRPLDYGYTF.